The rows below give T cell receptor beta chains drawn from one sample of a study of T cell responses to AZD1222 COVID-19 vaccine. Profiling relied on immunoSEQ multiplex PCR, and the TCRdb table lists in-frame clones only, not all of them. Of 110,000 to 150,000 clones listed, 85% to 95% are singletons. The sample was peripheral blood, taken on day 0 of AZD1222 vaccination. Every receptor here comes from an adult in good health. Each CDR3 is given with its conserved first and last residue. A D gene is named only where the DNA matches it firmly. For some rows the clone size is stated as once, few or many, or as a class when expanded; others skip it.

TRBV5-1	TRBD2	TRBJ2-1	-	TGCGCCAGCAGCTTGGTGCCTAGCGGAGTCTCCTACAATGAGCAGTTCTTC	CASSLVPSGVSYNEQFF
TRBV30	-	TRBJ2-7	-	TGTGCCTGGAGCCGGGAATCATCCTACGAGCAGTACTTC	CAWSRESSYEQYF
TRBV19	-	TRBJ1-5	-	TGTGCCAGTCAGGGGACTGCCCTACCCAATCAGCCCCAGCATTTT	CASQGTALPNQPQHF
TRBV5-1	-	TRBJ1-1	-	TGCGCCAGCAGCTTGGGGGGTTCGAACACTGAAGCTTTCTTT	CASSLGGSNTEAFF
TRBV5-5	TRBD2	TRBJ2-7	once	TGTGCCAGCAGCTTGGGGAGCGGGAGGGCCTACGAGCAGTACTTC	CASSLGSGRAYEQYF
TRBV6-5	-	TRBJ2-3	once	TGTGCCACCCACTCGTTCAGCACAGATACGCAGTATTTT	CATHSFSTDTQYF
TRBV18	-	TRBJ1-2	-	TGTGCCACCGACCCTGGACAGCTGAGCGATGGCTACACCTTC	CATDPGQLSDGYTF
TRBV4-2	TRBD2	TRBJ2-1	-	TGTGCCAGCAGCCGCTATCCGGGACTAGCGGGAGATCGGGAGCAGTTCTTC	CASSRYPGLAGDREQFF
TRBV18	-	TRBJ2-2	-	TGTGCCAGCTCTCTCAGGGTAGCAAACACCGGGGAGCTGTTTTTT	CASSLRVANTGELFF
TRBV19	-	TRBJ2-1	-	TGTGCCAGTAGAGACTCGGAGAATGAGCAGTTCTTC	CASRDSENEQFF
TRBV7-2	TRBD1	TRBJ1-1	-	TGTGCCAGCAGCTTATTCCCAGGGACAGTGAACACTGAAGCTTTCTTT	CASSLFPGTVNTEAFF
TRBV11-2	TRBD1	TRBJ2-7	once	TGTGCCAGCAGCTTCGTAACCGGGACAGGCCGGTACGAGCAGTACTTC	CASSFVTGTGRYEQYF
TRBV7-2	-	TRBJ1-4	-	TGTGCCAGCAGCCATGATGACGGTTTTAATGAAAAACTGTTTTTT	CASSHDDGFNEKLFF
TRBV9	-	TRBJ1-2	-	TGTGCCAGCAGCGTAGGGAGTTTGGGCTATGGCTACACCTTC	CASSVGSLGYGYTF
TRBV10-3	-	TRBJ2-7	-	TGTGCCATCAGTGAATTCCCATACGAGCAGTACTTC	CAISEFPYEQYF
TRBV2	-	TRBJ1-1	few	TGTGCCAGCAGGGTACCCCCCACTGAAGCTTTCTTT	CASRVPPTEAFF
TRBV28	-	TRBJ1-1	-	TGTGCCAGCACAGGACCCATTGAAGCTTTCTTT	CASTGPIEAFF
TRBV11-2	-	TRBJ2-7	few	TGTGCCAGCAGCTTAGGGGGGGCGGCCTACGAGCAGTACTTC	CASSLGGAAYEQYF
TRBV7-8	TRBD1	TRBJ1-1	-	TGTGCCAGCAGCTTGAGGGGACAGACAGGGAAGGGAGCTTTCTTT	CASSLRGQTGKGAFF
TRBV12-3/TRBV12-4	-	TRBJ2-2	once	TGTGCCAGCAGCTCAGGAGGGGCCGGGGAGCTGTTTTTT	CASSSGGAGELFF
TRBV19	-	TRBJ1-2	-	TGTGCCAGTAGTATAGATTCCGGCTATGGCTACACCTTC	CASSIDSGYGYTF
TRBV6-4	TRBD2	TRBJ2-1	-	TGTGCCAGCAGTGAACTAGCGGGAGACAATGAGCAGTTCTTC	CASSELAGDNEQFF
TRBV7-8	-	TRBJ1-4	-	TGTGCCAGCAGCCCTAGGACAATCGTAGACGAAAAACTGTTTTTT	CASSPRTIVDEKLFF
TRBV5-1	-	TRBJ1-1	-	TGCGCCAGCAGCTTGGCCACAGGATTGAACACTGAAGCTTTCTTT	CASSLATGLNTEAFF
TRBV5-1	TRBD1	TRBJ2-7	-	TGCGCCAGCGGGACAGACGCCTACGAGCAGTACTTC	CASGTDAYEQYF
TRBV11-2	TRBD2	TRBJ2-5	-	TGTGCCAGCAGCTCCGACTTAGGACTAGAAGAGACCCAGTACTTC	CASSSDLGLEETQYF
TRBV27	TRBD2	TRBJ2-7	-	TGTGCCAGCAGTCGTAGCGGGAGGACCTACGAGCAGTACTTC	CASSRSGRTYEQYF
TRBV2	-	TRBJ1-4	-	TGTGCCAGCAGGGGGACGGTAACTAATGAAAAACTGTTTTTT	CASRGTVTNEKLFF
TRBV6-5	-	TRBJ2-7	-	TGTGCCAGCAGTTACTCGTCCGGGGACTACGAGCAGTACTTC	CASSYSSGDYEQYF
TRBV4-1	TRBD1	TRBJ2-7	-	TGCGCCAGCATCCAAAGTACCGGGACAGGATGGGGCGAGCAGTACTTC	CASIQSTGTGWGEQYF
TRBV4-2	TRBD1	TRBJ1-5	-	TGTGCCAGCAGACAGACAGGGGGCTACAATCAGCCCCAGCATTTT	CASRQTGGYNQPQHF
TRBV3-1/TRBV3-2	-	TRBJ1-5	-	TGTGCCAGCAGCCAAGATTTCGTCGGAGGAGGTCAGCCCCAGCATTTT	CASSQDFVGGGQPQHF
TRBV11-1	TRBD1	TRBJ2-2	-	TGTGCCAGCAGCTTAGGACAGGGAGAGAACACCGGGGAGCTGTTTTTT	CASSLGQGENTGELFF
TRBV18	TRBD2	TRBJ2-1	-	TGTGCCAGCTCACCGCCTGTGGAGACTAGCGGCTACAATGAGCAGTTCTTC	CASSPPVETSGYNEQFF
TRBV30	TRBD1	TRBJ1-6	-	TGTGCCTGGAGTGTACGGGAACAGGGGTGGTATTCACCCCTCCACTTT	CAWSVREQGWYSPLHF
TRBV5-4	-	TRBJ2-2	-	TGTGCCAGCAGCTTGGAGCAGGGGCTAGGCGGGGAGCTGTTTTTT	CASSLEQGLGGELFF
TRBV28	TRBD1	TRBJ2-3	-	TGTGCCAGCAGTTTCCCGGGACAGGGTGGAGATACGCAGTATTTT	CASSFPGQGGDTQYF
TRBV3-1/TRBV3-2	-	TRBJ1-1	-	TGTGCCAGCAGCCAAGGGGAACAGGTGAACACTGAAGCTTTCTTT	CASSQGEQVNTEAFF
TRBV20-1	TRBD1	TRBJ1-1	-	TGCAGTGCTAGTACCACTCAGGGGGGGTGGGACTTGGAAGCTTTCTTT	CSASTTQGGWDLEAFF
TRBV9	-	TRBJ2-2	-	TGTGCCAGCAGCGTAGAGGGATCCGGGGAGCTGTTTTTT	CASSVEGSGELFF
TRBV4-2	TRBD2	TRBJ2-1	-	TGTGCCAGCAGCCAAGAGGCTAGCGGCTTGGTTCGAGAGCAGTTCTTC	CASSQEASGLVREQFF
TRBV7-8	-	TRBJ1-1	once	TGTGCCAGCTCACGGACGGTGAACACTGAAGCTTTCTTT	CASSRTVNTEAFF
TRBV3-1/TRBV3-2	TRBD1	TRBJ2-1	once	TGTGCCAGCAGCACGGACAGGGGTTGGGATGAGCAGTTCTTC	CASSTDRGWDEQFF
TRBV9	-	TRBJ1-6	-	TGTGCCAGCAGCGTTAGCCCTGGGCCGAATTCACCCCTCCACTTT	CASSVSPGPNSPLHF
TRBV5-1	TRBD1	TRBJ1-2	once	TGCGCCAGCAGCTTAAGTACAGGGGGCATGGATGGCTACACCTTC	CASSLSTGGMDGYTF
TRBV30	-	TRBJ2-7	-	TGTGCCTGGAGTGTATCGTCCCGGTACGAGCAGTACTTC	CAWSVSSRYEQYF
TRBV30	TRBD1	TRBJ1-1	-	TGTGCCTGGAGCGAAACTATCCAGGGGGACACTGAAGCTTTCTTT	CAWSETIQGDTEAFF
TRBV25-1	-	TRBJ1-1	-	TGTGCCAGCAGTGATTTAGGGAACACTGAAGCTTTCTTT	CASSDLGNTEAFF
TRBV9	-	TRBJ1-5	-	TGTGCCAGCAGCCTAGATGAGGATCAGCCCCAGCATTTT	CASSLDEDQPQHF
TRBV9	TRBD2	TRBJ2-5	once	TGTGCCAGCAGCGTAGGGGCTAGCGGGATGGAAGAGACCCAGTACTTC	CASSVGASGMEETQYF
TRBV4-1	TRBD1	TRBJ1-5	-	TGCGCCAGCAGCCAAGATGACAGGGTTGGTCAGCCCCAGCATTTT	CASSQDDRVGQPQHF